The 18 T cell receptor beta chains listed next were all sequenced from one sample in a study of T cell changes during pregnancy in multiple sclerosis (dated by TCRdb to between 2019 and 2020). Library generation was performed with the immunoSEQ multiplex PCR assay. In TCRdb, the immuneACCESS table is reduced to in-frame sequences with V and J assigned. These tables do not hold every clone; where another copy was compared, an unresolved V gene accounts for under half, and the others remain unexplained. This sample comprises some 74,000 clones, more than 90% of them detected only once. The top ten clones comprise 3% to 4% of the sample. The starting material was peripheral blood, obtained after pregnancy. These TCRs come from a female donor in good health, enrolled as a control in a pregnancy study.

This sequence joins TRBV6-6 and TRBJ2-2; possibly TRBD1 for D (5 bases). V lost 6 bases and J 0 bases, leaving 14 bases between the germline ends. CDR3 length: 16 amino acids. CDR1 and CDR2 from the germline V gene are MNHNY and SVGAGI (reference sequence). The CDR3 bases are TGTGCCAGCAGCCGACAGCGCCGAACGAACACCGGGGAGCTGTTTTTT. Protein sequence: CASSRQRRTNTGELFF.

Notes on this clone: A junction end diverges from the germline sequence, so it may reflect a read error. The rearrangement uses TRBV19 and TRBJ1-6; 7 bases line up with TRBD1. There are 18 residues in the CDR3. CDR1 and CDR2 (germline): LNHDA, SQIVND (reference sequence). The CDR3 DNA reads as TGTGCCAGTAGTCAGCCAACAGGGGCTCGCTCCTATAATTCACCTCTCCACTTT. Translation: CASSQPTGARSYNSPLHF.

The CDR3 spells CASSSDFSGANVLTF. In DNA form, the CDR3 reads TGTGCCAGCAGTTCCGACTTCTCTGGGGCCAACGTCCTGACTTTC. This chain joins TRBV28 and TRBJ2-6, with D unclear. V lost 4 bases and J lost 0, with 7 bases in between. CDR1 MDHEN and CDR2 SYDVKM come from the germline V gene. This CDR3 contains 15 residues.

The chain recombines TRBV5-1 with TRBJ1-2, with D possibly TRBD1 on 6 matching bases. Germline CDR1 and CDR2: SGHRS and YFSETQ. The CDR3 consists of 11 residues. Trimming left V 4 bases short and J 8 bases short, with 9 bases between. The CDR3 DNA follows: TGCGCCAGCAGCCTGGGACAAGGCTACACCTTC. Translating it yields CASSLGQGYTF.

This clone is a singleton in its sample. The CDR3 DNA sequence: TGTGCCAGCAGCTCGGGAGGGTATAGCAATCAGCCCCAGCATTTT. This encodes CASSSGGYSNQPQHF. The chain uses TRBV5-6 and TRBJ1-5; D unclear. This CDR3 region has 15 residues. Trimming removed 3 bases at V and 0 bases at J, with 10 bases between. Germline V lookup: CDR1 SGHDT, CDR2 YYEEEE.

The chain uses TRBV27 and TRBJ2-1; tentative D call: TRBD2 (7 bases). The germline CDR1 and CDR2 sequences are MNHEY and SMNVEV (reference sequence). CDR3 length equals 18 residues. V was shortened by 10 bases and J by 0 bases, with 25 bases between the two germline ends. CDR3 DNA sequence: TGTGCCACACCCATGGGGGGGCCCACCCCCCGCTCCTACAATGAGCAGTTCTTC. Translation gives CATPMGGPTPRSYNEQFF.

V is TRBV4-1 and J is TRBJ2-2; 8 bases match TRBD1. The CDR3 covers 17 residues. Trimming took 6 bases from V and 6 from J; bases not matched to a gene: 15. The germline V gene encodes CDR1 MGHRA and CDR2 YSYEKL. The CDR3 spells CASSLRQGASQAGELFF. The CDR3 DNA is TGCGCCAGCAGTCTGAGGCAGGGGGCCTCCCAGGCCGGGGAGCTGTTTTTT.

The rearrangement links TRBV5-1 to TRBJ2-3; 13 bases agree with TRBD2. The CDR3 has 16 amino acids. V shed 0 bases, J shed 5 bases, and the junction held 3 bases outside the gene matches. Germline V CDR1 and CDR2: SGHRS, YFSETQ. The CDR3 nucleotides read TGCGCCAGCAGCTTGGGGACTAGCGGGGGAGGAGATACGCAGTATTTT. It encodes CASSLGTSGGGDTQYF.

The V call is TRBV28, the J call TRBJ1-2; D not resolved. CDR1 MDHEN and CDR2 SYDVKM come from the germline V gene. Deletions cut 8 bases from V and 0 bases from J, with 7 bases between. The CDR3 is made up of 12 amino acids. The CDR3 bases are TGTGCCAGCTCACGGGCTAACTATGGCTACACCTTC. Translation gives CASSRANYGYTF.

The chain recombines TRBV7-9 with TRBJ2-7; 10 bases agree with TRBD2. Trimming cost V 1 base and J 4 bases; bases outside gene matches: 7. CDR3 length equals 16 residues. In germline, CDR1 is SEHNR, CDR2 FQNEAQ (reference sequence). DNA of the CDR3: TGTGCCAGCAGCTTAGTTGAGGCTAGCGGGGGTTACGAGCAGTACTTC. Its protein is CASSLVEASGGYEQYF.

The rearrangement uses TRBV19 and TRBJ1-1; D perhaps matches TRBD1 (5 bases). There are 13 residues in the CDR3. The germline V gene has CDR1 LNHDA and CDR2 SQIVND (reference sequence). V was pared by 3 bases and J by 4 bases, with 9 bases between. The CDR3 is CASSMGGATEAFF. DNA for the CDR3: TGTGCCAGTAGTATGGGAGGGGCCACTGAAGCTTTCTTT.

The rearrangement joins TRBV29-1 to TRBJ2-1, with TRBD2 as a possible D gene (7 bases). This CDR3 spans 12 amino acids. CDR1 SQVTM and CDR2 ANQGSEA come from the germline V gene. V was shortened by 5 bases and J by 10 bases, with 15 bases between the two germline ends. DNA of the CDR3: TGCAGCGTTAGTGGGGGGGCAGAGGAGCAGTTCTTC. Its translation: CSVSGGAEEQFF.

This clone appeared a single time. J is TRBJ2-7 and V is TRBV28; D uncertain. With 4 bases removed from V and 0 bases from J, the gap between germline ends came to 13 bases. Germline CDR1 is MDHEN and CDR2 is SYDVKM. The CDR3 extends over 15 amino acids. CDR3 sequence: CASSSPGVSSYEQYF. As DNA, the CDR3 is TGTGCCAGCAGTTCCCCCGGAGTAAGCTCCTACGAGCAGTACTTC.

The chain carries TRBV6-1 and TRBJ1-4, with 7 bases identical to TRBD1. Unmatched junction bases numbered 3, after V lost 4 bases and J lost 7 bases. Germline assignment: CDR1 MNHNS and CDR2 SASEGT. This CDR3 region has 13 residues. CDR3 loop: CASSGQGREKLFF. The CDR3 bases are TGTGCCAGCAGTGGACAGGGACGTGAAAAACTGTTTTTT.

The chain couples TRBV29-1 to TRBJ2-7; D possibly corresponds to TRBD2 (6 bases). In germline, CDR1 is SQVTM, CDR2 ANQGSEA. The CDR3 sequence is 15 residues long. V was trimmed by 4 bases and J by 2 bases, leaving 18 bases between them. CDR3 sequence (DNA): TGCAGCGTTGTAGGGCCGGCGGGGATTCCCTACGAGCAGTACTTC. Translating it yields CSVVGPAGIPYEQYF.

The chain has TRBV4-2 and TRBJ1-6; 8 bases agree with TRBD1. Trimming took 4 bases from V and 11 from J; bases not matched to a gene: 7. Germline V lookup: CDR1 LGHNA, CDR2 YNFKEQ. This CDR3 region has 14 residues. The DNA of the CDR3 is TGTGCCAGCAGCCCTGGACAGGGAAAGCCACCCCTCCACTTT. Its translation: CASSPGQGKPPLHF.

This clone was recorded once. V usage is TRBV11-1 and J usage is TRBJ2-5; no reliable D call. Per germline, CDR1 SGHAT and CDR2 FQDESV (reference sequence). The CDR3 is 14 residues long. Trimming cost V 0 bases and J 2 bases, with 7 bases left between them. The CDR3 sequence is CASSLAAGQETQYF. CDR3 in DNA: TGTGCCAGCAGCTTAGCGGCAGGTCAAGAGACCCAGTACTTC.

This chain joins TRBV6-1 and TRBJ2-2, with a possible D match to TRBD2 (6 bases). V lost 3 bases, J lost 3 bases, and 20 bases lay in between. The CDR3 spans 18 residues. CDR1 MNHNS and CDR2 SASEGT come from the germline V gene. Written as DNA, the CDR3 is TGTGCCAGCAGTGAGGGGGGTTGGGCCAAGGGGTACACCGGGGAGCTGTTTTTT. Protein product: CASSEGGWAKGYTGELFF.